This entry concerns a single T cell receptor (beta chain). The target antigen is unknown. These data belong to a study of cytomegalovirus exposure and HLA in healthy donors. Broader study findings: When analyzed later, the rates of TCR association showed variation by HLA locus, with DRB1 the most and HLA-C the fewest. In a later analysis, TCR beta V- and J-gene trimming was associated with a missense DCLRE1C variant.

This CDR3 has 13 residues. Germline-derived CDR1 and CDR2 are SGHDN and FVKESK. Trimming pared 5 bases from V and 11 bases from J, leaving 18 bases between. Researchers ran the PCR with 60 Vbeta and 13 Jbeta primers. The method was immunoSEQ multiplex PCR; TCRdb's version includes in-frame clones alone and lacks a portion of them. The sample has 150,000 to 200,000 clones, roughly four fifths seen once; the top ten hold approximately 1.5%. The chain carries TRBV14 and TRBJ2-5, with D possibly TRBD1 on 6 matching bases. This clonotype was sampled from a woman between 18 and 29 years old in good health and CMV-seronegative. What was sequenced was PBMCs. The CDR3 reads CASSTITGREQYF. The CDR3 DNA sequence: TGTGCCAGCAGCACCATAACAGGGCGTGAGCAGTACTTC.